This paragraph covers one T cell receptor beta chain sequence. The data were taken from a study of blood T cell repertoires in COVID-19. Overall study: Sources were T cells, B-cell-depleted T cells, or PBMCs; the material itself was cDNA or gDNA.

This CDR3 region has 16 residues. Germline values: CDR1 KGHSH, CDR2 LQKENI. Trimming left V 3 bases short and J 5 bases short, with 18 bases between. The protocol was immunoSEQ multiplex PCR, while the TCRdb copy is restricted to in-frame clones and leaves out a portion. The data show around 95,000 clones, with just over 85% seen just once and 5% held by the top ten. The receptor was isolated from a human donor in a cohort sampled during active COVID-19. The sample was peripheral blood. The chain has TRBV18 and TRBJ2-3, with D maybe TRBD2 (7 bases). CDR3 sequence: CASSPQRAGAGDTQYF. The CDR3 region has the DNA TGTGCCAGCTCACCGCAAAGGGCGGGGGCTGGAGATACGCAGTATTTT.